Listed below are T cell receptor beta chains from one sample, sequenced in a study of shared clonotypes between healthy human individuals. TCRdb's copy holds only in-frame clones and misses some; the assay was immunoSEQ multiplex PCR. The sample shows roughly 660,000 clones, about 90% of them seen only once. Sequencing input: memory CD8+ T cells from PBMCs. Receptors originate from a man aged 18 to 35 in good health. Some clones in this sample may be carry-over from other donors' samples. The CDR3 runs from the conserved cysteine through the conserved F or W. D genes are given only for firm matches. Size values are once, few and many counts, or a class for expanded clones, and some rows have none.

clone_size: once
v_call: TRBV9
d_call: TRBD2
j_call: TRBJ2-7
cdr3_aa: CASSLGTSAYEQYF
cdr3_nt: TGTGCCAGCAGTCTGGGGACTAGTGCGTACGAGCAGTACTTC

clone_size: few
v_call: TRBV11-2
d_call: TRBD1
j_call: TRBJ1-1
cdr3_aa: CASSLDWKTGRHTEAFF
cdr3_nt: TGTGCCAGCAGCTTAGATTGGAAGACAGGGAGGCACACTGAAGCTTTCTTT

clone_size: .
v_call: TRBV7-9
d_call: .
j_call: TRBJ2-7
cdr3_aa: CASSFILSYEQYF
cdr3_nt: TGTGCCAGCAGCTTTATCCTTTCCTACGAGCAGTACTTC

clone_size: .
v_call: TRBV10-3
d_call: TRBD2
j_call: TRBJ2-1
cdr3_aa: CAISESLASGRSEQFF
cdr3_nt: TGTGCCATCAGTGAGTCGTTGGCTAGCGGGAGATCTGAGCAGTTCTTC

clone_size: .
v_call: TRBV4-3
d_call: TRBD1
j_call: TRBJ2-3
cdr3_aa: CASSQLTGVPPDTQYF
cdr3_nt: TGCGCCAGCAGCCAACTGACAGGGGTTCCTCCAGATACGCAGTATTTT

clone_size: .
v_call: TRBV7-9
d_call: .
j_call: TRBJ2-7
cdr3_aa: CASSAVDRPAYEQYF
cdr3_nt: TGTGCCAGCAGCGCTGTTGACAGGCCCGCCTACGAGCAGTACTTC

clone_size: .
v_call: TRBV7-8
d_call: .
j_call: TRBJ2-1
cdr3_aa: CASSLARTASLEQFF
cdr3_nt: TGTGCCAGCAGCTTAGCGAGGACTGCGTCGCTGGAGCAGTTCTTC

clone_size: once
v_call: TRBV11-2
d_call: TRBD2
j_call: TRBJ2-1
cdr3_aa: CASSPKASGNYNEQFF
cdr3_nt: TGTGCCAGCAGCCCAAAGGCTAGCGGTAATTACAATGAGCAGTTCTTC

clone_size: .
v_call: TRBV27
d_call: TRBD1
j_call: TRBJ2-2
cdr3_aa: CASSLDRGRINTGELFF
cdr3_nt: TGTGCCAGCAGTTTGGACAGGGGGCGCATCAACACCGGGGAGCTGTTTTTT

clone_size: many
v_call: TRBV4-1
d_call: .
j_call: TRBJ1-1
cdr3_aa: CASSQKGSGIGAFF
cdr3_nt: TGCGCCAGCAGCCAAAAGGGGTCGGGGATCGGAGCTTTCTTT

clone_size: .
v_call: TRBV2
d_call: .
j_call: TRBJ1-3
cdr3_aa: CASSDSMSGNTIYF
cdr3_nt: TGTGCCAGCAGTGATTCCATGTCGGGAAACACCATATATTTT

clone_size: few
v_call: TRBV7-9
d_call: TRBD1
j_call: TRBJ2-7
cdr3_aa: CASSSPTGNYEQYF
cdr3_nt: TGTGCCAGCAGCTCACCGACAGGGAACTACGAGCAGTACTTC

clone_size: .
v_call: TRBV6-6
d_call: TRBD1
j_call: TRBJ2-1
cdr3_aa: CASSWRQGYYNEQFF
cdr3_nt: TGTGCCAGCAGTTGGAGACAGGGGTACTACAATGAGCAGTTCTTC

clone_size: .
v_call: TRBV7-6
d_call: TRBD1
j_call: TRBJ1-5
cdr3_aa: CASSPNTGGAGQPQHF
cdr3_nt: TGTGCCAGCAGCCCCAACACAGGGGGCGCGGGGCAGCCCCAGCATTTT

clone_size: .
v_call: TRBV15
d_call: .
j_call: TRBJ2-5
cdr3_aa: CATSSKEETQYF
cdr3_nt: TGTGCCACCAGCAGCAAGGAAGAGACCCAGTACTTC

clone_size: many
v_call: TRBV30
d_call: .
j_call: TRBJ1-3
cdr3_aa: CAWSPAPPELGGNTIYF
cdr3_nt: TGTGCCTGGAGTCCGGCCCCACCTGAACTGGGGGGAAACACCATATATTTT

clone_size: once
v_call: TRBV10-2
d_call: TRBD1
j_call: TRBJ1-2
cdr3_aa: CASSEPRQGWHYGYTF
cdr3_nt: TGCGCCAGCAGTGAACCAAGACAGGGTTGGCACTATGGCTACACCTTC

clone_size: .
v_call: TRBV5-8
d_call: .
j_call: TRBJ2-1
cdr3_aa: CASSLGSSSYNEQFF
cdr3_nt: TGTGCCAGCAGCTTGGGCTCAAGCTCCTACAATGAGCAGTTCTTC

clone_size: .
v_call: TRBV7-8
d_call: TRBD2
j_call: TRBJ2-7
cdr3_aa: CASSFSSGGKDGYF
cdr3_nt: TGTGCCAGCAGCTTCAGTAGCGGGGGAAAGGACGGGTACTTC

clone_size: .
v_call: TRBV5-6
d_call: TRBD1
j_call: TRBJ2-3
cdr3_aa: CASSSPGTEQYF
cdr3_nt: TGTGCCAGCAGCTCTCCCGGGACAGAGCAGTATTTT

clone_size: once
v_call: TRBV27
d_call: .
j_call: TRBJ1-4
cdr3_aa: CASRIRRENEKLFF
cdr3_nt: TGTGCCAGCCGCATTAGGCGGGAAAATGAAAAACTGTTTTTT

clone_size: few
v_call: TRBV9
d_call: TRBD1
j_call: TRBJ1-4
cdr3_aa: CASSPPGDRERGKLFF
cdr3_nt: TGTGCCAGCAGCCCCCCTGGGGACAGGGAGAGGGGGAAACTGTTTTTT

clone_size: .
v_call: TRBV28
d_call: .
j_call: TRBJ2-7
cdr3_aa: CASSLVRGPQDEQYF
cdr3_nt: TGTGCCAGCAGCCTAGTCCGTGGACCCCAGGACGAGCAGTACTTC

clone_size: .
v_call: TRBV7-3
d_call: .
j_call: TRBJ2-7
cdr3_aa: CASSLTSGYEQYF
cdr3_nt: TGTGCCAGCAGCTTAACTAGCGGTTACGAGCAGTACTTC

clone_size: once
v_call: TRBV18
d_call: .
j_call: TRBJ1-1
cdr3_aa: CASSPPIGRLGVPEAFF
cdr3_nt: TGTGCCAGCTCACCACCAATTGGCAGGTTGGGTGTACCTGAAGCTTTCTTT

clone_size: once
v_call: TRBV28
d_call: .
j_call: TRBJ1-2
cdr3_aa: CASRPRGGYAYGYTF
cdr3_nt: TGTGCCAGCAGGCCGAGGGGGGGGTACGCCTATGGCTACACCTTC

clone_size: .
v_call: TRBV7-9
d_call: TRBD1
j_call: TRBJ2-1
cdr3_aa: CASSSRRDRGAHEQFF
cdr3_nt: TGTGCCAGCAGCTCGCGCCGGGACAGGGGAGCCCATGAGCAGTTCTTC

clone_size: .
v_call: TRBV4-1
d_call: TRBD1
j_call: TRBJ1-1
cdr3_aa: CASSIKEGASTEAFF
cdr3_nt: TGCGCCAGCAGCATTAAGGAGGGGGCGTCCACTGAAGCTTTCTTT

clone_size: .
v_call: TRBV9
d_call: TRBD2
j_call: TRBJ2-1
cdr3_aa: CASSVGSGSSGEQFF
cdr3_nt: TGTGCCAGCAGCGTCGGTAGCGGGAGTAGCGGTGAGCAGTTCTTC